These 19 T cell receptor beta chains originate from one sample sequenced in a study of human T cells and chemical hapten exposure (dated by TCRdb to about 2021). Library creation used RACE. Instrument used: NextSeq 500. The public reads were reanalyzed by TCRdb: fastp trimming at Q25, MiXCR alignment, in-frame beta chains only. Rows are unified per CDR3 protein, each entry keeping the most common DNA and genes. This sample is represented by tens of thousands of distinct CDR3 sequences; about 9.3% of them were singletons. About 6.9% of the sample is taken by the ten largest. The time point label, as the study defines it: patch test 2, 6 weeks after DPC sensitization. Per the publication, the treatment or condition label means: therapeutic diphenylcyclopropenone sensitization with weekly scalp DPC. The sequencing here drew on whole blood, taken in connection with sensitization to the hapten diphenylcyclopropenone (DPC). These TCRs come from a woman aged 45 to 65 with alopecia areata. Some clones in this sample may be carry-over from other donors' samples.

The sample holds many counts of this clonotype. In DNA form, the CDR3 reads TGCGCCAGCAGGCAGGCCCAACGCATCACCGGGGAGCTGTTTTTT. Translation: CASRQAQRITGELFF. This rearrangement joins TRBV5-1 to TRBJ2-2; D remains ambiguous. Germline CDR1 SGHRS, CDR2 YFSETQ. V lost 5 bases to trimming and J lost 4 bases, with 15 bases between them. CDR3 length: 15 amino acids.

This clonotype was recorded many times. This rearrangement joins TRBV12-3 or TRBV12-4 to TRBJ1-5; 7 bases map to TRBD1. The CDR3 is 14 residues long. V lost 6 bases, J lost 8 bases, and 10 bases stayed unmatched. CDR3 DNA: TGTGCCAGCAGAGACAGGGATCGTTTAGAGCCCCAGCATTTT. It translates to CASRDRDRLEPQHF.

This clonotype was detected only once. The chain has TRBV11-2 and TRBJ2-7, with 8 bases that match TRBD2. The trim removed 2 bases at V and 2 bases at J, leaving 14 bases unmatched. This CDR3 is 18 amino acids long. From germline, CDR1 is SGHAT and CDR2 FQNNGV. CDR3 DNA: TGTGCCAGCAGCTTAAATCGGCCGGGGACTAGAGGGACCTACGAGCAGTACTTC. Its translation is CASSLNRPGTRGTYEQYF.

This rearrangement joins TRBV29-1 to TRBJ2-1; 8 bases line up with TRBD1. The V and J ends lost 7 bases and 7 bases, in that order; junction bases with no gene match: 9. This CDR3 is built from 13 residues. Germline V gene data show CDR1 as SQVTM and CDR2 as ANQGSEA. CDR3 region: CSGRTGQLNEQFF. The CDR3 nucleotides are TGCAGCGGTAGGACAGGGCAGTTAAATGAGCAGTTCTTC.

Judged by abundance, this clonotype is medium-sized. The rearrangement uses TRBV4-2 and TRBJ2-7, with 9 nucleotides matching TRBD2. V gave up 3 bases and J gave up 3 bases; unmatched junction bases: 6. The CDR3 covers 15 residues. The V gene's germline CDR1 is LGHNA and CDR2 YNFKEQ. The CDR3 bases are TGTGCCAGCAGCCAGGTAGCGGGAGTCCGCTACGAGCAGTACTTC. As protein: CASSQVAGVRYEQYF.

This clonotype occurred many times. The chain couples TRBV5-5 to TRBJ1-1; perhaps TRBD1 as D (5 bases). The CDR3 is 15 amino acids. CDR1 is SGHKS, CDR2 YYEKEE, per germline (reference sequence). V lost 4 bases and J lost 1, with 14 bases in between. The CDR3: CASSLGAVTNTEAFF. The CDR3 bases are TGTGCCAGCAGCCTAGGGGCAGTAACGAACACTGAAGCTTTCTTT.

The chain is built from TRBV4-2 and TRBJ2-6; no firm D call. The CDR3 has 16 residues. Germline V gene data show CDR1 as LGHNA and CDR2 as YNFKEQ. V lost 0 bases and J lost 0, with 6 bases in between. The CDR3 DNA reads TGTGCCAGCAGCCAAGATGCAATCTCTGGGGCCAACGTCCTGACTTTC. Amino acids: CASSQDAISGANVLTF.

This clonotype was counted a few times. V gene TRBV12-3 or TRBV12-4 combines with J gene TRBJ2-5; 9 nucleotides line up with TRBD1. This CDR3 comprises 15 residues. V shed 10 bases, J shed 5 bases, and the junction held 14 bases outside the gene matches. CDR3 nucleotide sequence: TGTGCCACCTCGCGTGGGGGGGACAGGGCGGAGACCCAGTACTTC. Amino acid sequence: CATSRGGDRAETQYF.

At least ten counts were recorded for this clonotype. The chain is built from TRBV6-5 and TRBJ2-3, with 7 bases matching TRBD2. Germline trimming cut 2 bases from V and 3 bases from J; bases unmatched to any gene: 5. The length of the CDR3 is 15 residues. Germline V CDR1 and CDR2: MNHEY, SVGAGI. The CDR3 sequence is CASSYRPSGTDTQYF. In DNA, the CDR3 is TGTGCCAGCAGTTACAGGCCTAGCGGTACAGATACGCAGTATTTT.

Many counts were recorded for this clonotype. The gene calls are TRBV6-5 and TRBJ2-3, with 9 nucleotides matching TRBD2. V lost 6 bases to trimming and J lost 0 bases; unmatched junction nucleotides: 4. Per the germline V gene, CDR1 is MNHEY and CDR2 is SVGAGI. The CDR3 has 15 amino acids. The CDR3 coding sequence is TGTGCCAGCAGGTCCCTAGCGGGGAGCACAGATACGCAGTATTTT. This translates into CASRSLAGSTDTQYF.

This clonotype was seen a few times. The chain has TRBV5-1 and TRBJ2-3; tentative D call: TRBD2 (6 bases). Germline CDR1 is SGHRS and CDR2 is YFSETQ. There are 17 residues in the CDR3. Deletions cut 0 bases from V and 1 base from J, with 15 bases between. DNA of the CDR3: TGCGCCAGCAGCTTGGGTACGGGAGTAACCGGCACAGATACGCAGTATTTT. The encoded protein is CASSLGTGVTGTDTQYF. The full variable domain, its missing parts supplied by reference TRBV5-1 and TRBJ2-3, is KAGVTQTPRYLIKTRGQQVTLSCSPISGHRSVSWYQQTPGQGLQFLFEYFSETQRNKGNFPGRFSGRQFSNSRSEMNVSTLELGDSALYLCASSLGTGVTGTDTQYFGPGTRLTVL.

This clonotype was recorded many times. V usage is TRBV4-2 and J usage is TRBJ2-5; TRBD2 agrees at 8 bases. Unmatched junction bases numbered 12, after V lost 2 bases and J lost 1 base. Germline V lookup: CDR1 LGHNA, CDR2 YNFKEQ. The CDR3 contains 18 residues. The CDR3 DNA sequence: TGTGCCAGCAGCCAAAGCCGGGAAAGCGGGGGACTCCAAGAGACCCAGTACTTC. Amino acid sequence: CASSQSRESGGLQETQYF.

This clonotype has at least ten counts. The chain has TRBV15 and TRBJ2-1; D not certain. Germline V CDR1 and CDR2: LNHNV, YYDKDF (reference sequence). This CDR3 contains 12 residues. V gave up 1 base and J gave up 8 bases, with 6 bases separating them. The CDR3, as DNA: TGTGCCACCAGCAGAGGAAGGGATGAGCAGTTCTTC. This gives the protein CATSRGRDEQFF.

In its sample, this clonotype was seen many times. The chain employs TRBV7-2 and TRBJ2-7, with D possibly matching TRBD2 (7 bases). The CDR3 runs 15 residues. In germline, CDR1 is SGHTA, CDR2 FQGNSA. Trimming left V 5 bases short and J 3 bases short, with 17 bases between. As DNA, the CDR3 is TGTGCCAGCAGCCCGAGGGGGGGGCGCGACTACGAGCAGTACTTC. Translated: CASSPRGGRDYEQYF.

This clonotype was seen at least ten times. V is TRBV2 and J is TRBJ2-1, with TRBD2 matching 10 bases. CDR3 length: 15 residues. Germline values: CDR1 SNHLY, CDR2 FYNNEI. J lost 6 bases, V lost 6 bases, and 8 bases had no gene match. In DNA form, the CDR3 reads TGTGCCAGCAGAGTCAGCGGGAGGGCCGTCAATGAGCAGTTCTTC. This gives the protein CASRVSGRAVNEQFF.

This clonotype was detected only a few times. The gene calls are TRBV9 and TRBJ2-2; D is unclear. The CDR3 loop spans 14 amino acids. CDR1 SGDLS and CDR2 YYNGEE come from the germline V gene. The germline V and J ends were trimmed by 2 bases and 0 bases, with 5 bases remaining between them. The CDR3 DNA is TGTGCCAGCAGCGTTACATCGAACACCGGGGAGCTGTTTTTT. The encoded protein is CASSVTSNTGELFF.

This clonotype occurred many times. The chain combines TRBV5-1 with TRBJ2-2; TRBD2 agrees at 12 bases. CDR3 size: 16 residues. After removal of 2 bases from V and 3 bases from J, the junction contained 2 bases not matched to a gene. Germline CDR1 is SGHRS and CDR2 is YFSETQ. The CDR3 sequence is CASSFLAGGDTGELFF. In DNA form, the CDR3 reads TGCGCCAGCAGCTTTCTAGCGGGAGGGGACACCGGGGAGCTGTTTTTT.

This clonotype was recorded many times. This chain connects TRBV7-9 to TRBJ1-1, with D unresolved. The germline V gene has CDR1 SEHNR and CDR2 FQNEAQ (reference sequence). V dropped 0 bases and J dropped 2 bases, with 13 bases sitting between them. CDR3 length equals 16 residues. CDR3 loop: CASSLASIDKNTEAFF. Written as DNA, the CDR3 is TGTGCCAGCAGCTTAGCGTCTATCGACAAAAACACTGAAGCTTTCTTT.

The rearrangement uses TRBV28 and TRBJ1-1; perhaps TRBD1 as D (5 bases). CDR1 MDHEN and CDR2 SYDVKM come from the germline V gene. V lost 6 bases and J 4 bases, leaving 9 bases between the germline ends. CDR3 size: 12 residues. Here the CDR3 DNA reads TGTGCCAGCAGGGGGCTCGGCACTGAAGCTTTCTTT. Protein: CASRGLGTEAFF.